This T cell receptor (beta chain) was sequenced in a study of T cell repertoires in cytomegalovirus infection. About the study: Recently described HLA-C-restricted plus well-studied HLA-B-restricted CMV epitopes were used. Indications came from public TCR beta signatures; they pointed to CMV infection and to a matching HLA type.

This clonotype turned up a few times. Its target is unknown. The CDR3 contains 12 residues. The germline V gene has CDR1 SEHNR and CDR2 FQNEAQ (reference sequence). TCRdb processed the reads anew with MiXCR; each CDR3 protein has one entry. The sample contains some 220,000 distinct CDR3 sequences, around 35% of which appear only once. The genes are TRBV7-9 and TRBJ1-5; weak D call: TRBD1 (6 bases). The specimen was CD8+ T cells from cultured PBMCs, collected from culture after CMV antigen stimulation. This TCR was sampled from a human donor in good health (CMV status not recorded). Some clones in this sample may be carry-over from other donors' samples. Written as DNA, the CDR3 is TGTGCTACCGGGGGCGACGGAGGGCCCCAGCATTTT. It encodes CATGGDGGPQHF.